These 25 T cell receptor beta chains came from one sample sequenced in a study of glioma-infiltrating T cells (dated by TCRdb to 2016 to 2017). TCRdb names Illumina MiSeq as the instrument used. TCR alpha and beta CDR3 regions were amplified with the iRepertoire nested amplicon-rescue multiplex PCR (arm-PCR) platform from RNA. Starting from the raw public reads, TCRdb applied fastp trimming at Q25, assembled clones with MiXCR and retained in-frame beta chains. Records with the same CDR3 protein are collapsed into one entry carrying the most frequent genes and DNA. The table for this sample lists about 130,000 distinct CDR3 sequences; 24% of them were counted only once. The ten biggest clones cover approximately 26% of the sample. Sequencing input: glioma tissue, nonneoplastic brain tissue, or PBMCs (not recorded which). These receptors were obtained from a human donor with low-grade glioma or glioblastoma, undergoing nonglioma brain surgery, or in good health (not recorded which).

The chain employs TRBV12-3 or TRBV12-4 and TRBJ2-5; the match to TRBD2 covers 7 bases. The CDR3 has 14 residues. Trimming at V came to 5 bases and at J to 5 bases, leaving 8 bases not matched to a gene. The CDR3 DNA is TGTGCCAGCAGTACGCAGGGAGGGGAGGAGACCCAGTACTTC. Translation gives CASSTQGGEETQYF.

This clonotype came up a few times. V usage is TRBV6-1 and J usage is TRBJ2-7; 8 nucleotides agree with TRBD1. V lost 6 bases and J lost 0; bases outside the gene matches: 7. This CDR3 contains 15 residues. The germline CDR1 and CDR2 sequences are MNHNS and SASEGT. DNA for the CDR3: TGTGCCAGCAGCCCCAGGGGGCCCTCCTCCTACGAGCAGTACGTC. Amino acid sequence: CASSPRGPSSYEQYV.

This clonotype was detected only a few times. The chain joins TRBV14 to TRBJ2-3; 9 bases line up with TRBD2. This CDR3 spans 15 amino acids. CDR1 and CDR2 from the germline V gene are SGHDN and FVKESK. The J segment lost 4 bases and the V segment lost 4 bases, leaving 6 bases of the junction unmatched. Here the CDR3 DNA reads TGTGCCAGCAGCCGCCTCGGCGGGGGGGCAGATACGCAGTATTTT. Translating gives CASSRLGGGADTQYF.

This clonotype was detected only once. A much larger clone lies one base from this, so it may be a read error. The V gene is TRBV7-2, the J gene TRBJ2-1; D gene ambiguous. CDR3 length: 13 amino acids. Germline CDR1 SGHTA, CDR2 FQGNSA. Trimming removed 7 bases from V and 5 bases from J, with 12 bases in between. CDR3: CASTTYIDNEQFF. In nucleotides, the CDR3 is TGTGCCAGCACCACTTACATAGACAATGAGCAGTTCTTC.

A note on this clonotype: The junction does not match germline at one end; this may be a read error. V gene TRBV6-2 or TRBV6-3 combines with J gene TRBJ1-4; TRBD1 matches at 10 bases. CDR1 MNHEY and CDR2 SVGEGT come from the germline V gene. CDR3 length: 17 amino acids. The CDR3 region has the DNA TGTGCCTGCAGTTCCCCCGGGACAGGGGCGGGAGAGGGAAAACTGTTTTTT. Protein sequence: CACSSPGTGAGEGKLFF.

CDR3 sequence reads: CATTNLMAIYF. Written as DNA, the CDR3 is TGTGCCACCACGAACCTTATGGCCATATATTTT. The chain recombines TRBV28 with TRBJ1-3; D call uncertain. The CDR3 extends over 11 amino acids. Trimming took 10 bases from V and 11 from J, leaving 15 bases between them. Germline CDR1 MDHEN, CDR2 SYDVKM.

V gene TRBV6-1 combines with J gene TRBJ1-4; TRBD1 is a possible D gene (5 bases). Trimming removed 5 bases at V and 2 bases at J, with 12 bases between. The CDR3 has 15 amino acids. Germline CDR1 and CDR2: MNHNS and SASEGT. The CDR3 sequence is CASSPRGPTNEKLFF. The CDR3 DNA reads TGTGCCAGCAGTCCTAGGGGCCCGACTAATGAAAAACTGTTTTTT.

This clonotype occurred many times. This sequence joins TRBV6-1 and TRBJ2-1; D remains unclear. Germline assignment: CDR1 MNHNS and CDR2 SASEGT. This CDR3 has 14 amino acids. V lost 5 bases and J lost 5, with 13 bases in between. The CDR3: CASSPRTTNNEQFF. The CDR3 DNA reads as TGTGCCAGCAGTCCCCGGACGACGAACAATGAGCAGTTCTTC.

This clonotype was found a few times. This sequence joins TRBV4-1 and TRBJ1-2, with 9 bases matching TRBD1. Germline values: CDR1 MGHRA, CDR2 YSYEKL. The CDR3 extends over 15 amino acids. The V and J ends lost 4 bases and 3 bases, in that order; junction bases with no gene match: 6. CDR3 region: CASSLGTGWDYGYTF. In DNA, the CDR3 is TGCGCCAGCAGCCTCGGGACAGGGTGGGACTATGGCTACACCTTC.

This clonotype was picked up many times. The chain employs TRBV6-1 and TRBJ2-7; D remains unclear. Germline lookup yields CDR1 MNHNS and CDR2 SASEGT. The CDR3 spans 12 residues. With 3 bases removed from V and 4 bases from J, the gap between germline ends came to 7 bases. CDR3 coding DNA: TGTGCCAGCAGTGAGCAGGTTTACGAGCAGTACGTC. As protein: CASSEQVYEQYV.

This clonotype came up many times. The CDR3 spells CASSSTHNQPQHF. Written as DNA, the CDR3 is TGTGCCAGCAGCTCGACCCACAATCAGCCCCAGCATTTT. This chain connects TRBV6-1 to TRBJ1-5, with D unresolved. Trimming pared 6 bases from V and 3 bases from J, leaving 9 bases between. Germline V gene lookup returns CDR1 MNHNS and CDR2 SASEGT. CDR3 length equals 13 residues.

This clonotype occurred a few times. The chain couples TRBV20-1 to TRBJ2-7, with 7 bases fitting TRBD2. Germline V gives CDR1 DFQATT, CDR2 SNEGSKA (reference sequence). J was trimmed by 0 bases and V by 0 bases; bases with no gene match: 2. The CDR3 is 14 residues long. The CDR3 DNA follows: TGCAGTGCTAGAGATAGGGACTACTCCTACGAGCAGTACGTC. It codes for CSARDRDYSYEQYV.

On this clonotype: Given a much more abundant clone one base away, this may be a read error. The chain links TRBV28 to TRBJ1-5; D uncertain. The CDR3 spans 15 residues. CDR1 and CDR2 from the germline V gene are MDHEN and SYDVKM. The CDR3 sequence is CASSFSQMSNKPQHF. As DNA, the CDR3 is TGTGCCAGCAGTTTTTCCCAGATGAGCAATAAGCCCCAGCATTTT.

Concerning this clonotype itself: Mismatch with germline at one junction end may stem from a read error. The V gene is TRBV6-5, the J gene TRBJ2-5, with 11 bases that match TRBD2. The CDR3 covers 15 residues. The germline V gene has CDR1 MNHEY and CDR2 SVGAGI. The CDR3 DNA reads TGTGCCACCAGTGGACCGGGACTAGCGGAGGAGACCCAGTACTTC. Translated: CATSGPGLAEETQYF.

This clonotype was seen a few times. The CDR3 reads CASSQGTGYGEQYV. CDR3 nucleotide sequence: TGTGCCAGCAGCCAAGGGACTGGGTACGGCGAGCAGTACGTC. The gene calls are TRBV4-2 and TRBJ2-7; tentative D call: TRBD2 (5 bases). This CDR3 is 14 amino acids long. V lost 1 base to trimming and J lost 6 bases, with 13 bases between them. The germline CDR1 and CDR2 sequences are LGHNA and YNFKEQ.

This clonotype was observed a handful of times. The V call is TRBV24-1, the J call TRBJ2-5; no definite D call. From germline, CDR1 is KGHDR and CDR2 SFDVKD. There are 15 residues in the CDR3. V lost 3 bases, J lost 3 bases, and 13 bases lay in between. The CDR3 sequence: CATSDSVTEKETQYF. The DNA for the CDR3 is TGTGCCACCAGTGATAGTGTGACGGAAAAAGAGACCCAGTACTTC.

The gene calls are TRBV7-2 and TRBJ2-5; the D call may be TRBD1 or TRBD2 (6 bases each). The germline V gene encodes CDR1 SGHTA and CDR2 FQGNSA. The CDR3 runs to 14 residues. Trimming removed 5 bases from V and 5 bases from J, with 15 bases in between. The CDR3 DNA is TGTGCCAGCAGCCAGTCGGGGGCCGGGGAGACCCAGTACTTC. Its protein product is CASSQSGAGETQYF.

The chain joins TRBV28 to TRBJ2-7; 11 bases fit TRBD2. The CDR3 totals 15 residues. Germline CDR1 and CDR2: MDHEN and SYDVKM. V lost 6 bases, J lost 4 bases, and 8 bases stayed unmatched. CDR3 bases: TGTGCCAGCAGCCCGGGACTAGCGGAATATTACGAGCAGTACGTC. Translation: CASSPGLAEYYEQYV.

The chain is built from TRBV6-1 and TRBJ1-6; no firm D call. Germline V lookup: CDR1 MNHNS, CDR2 SASEGT. This CDR3 has 12 amino acids. Trimming left V 7 bases short and J 7 bases short, with 8 bases between. For the CDR3, the DNA is TGTGCCAGCAAGGTGGAAAATTCACCCCTCCACTTT. Its translation: CASKVENSPLHF.

The chain uses TRBV3-1 and TRBJ1-6, with D perhaps TRBD1 (6 bases). The CDR3 is made up of 18 amino acids. The V end lost 1 base, the J end lost 4 bases, and 17 bases lay between the germline ends. CDR1 is LGHDT, CDR2 YNNKEL, per germline (reference sequence). CDR3 amino acids: CASSQGGWGTTYNSPLHF. The CDR3 DNA reads as TGTGCCAGCAGCCAAGGGGGCTGGGGGACAACTTATAATTCACCCCTCCACTTT.

The table lists this clonotype with many counts. This sequence joins TRBV12-3 or TRBV12-4 and TRBJ2-3; TRBD2 matches at 12 bases. The CDR3 contains 15 residues. V trimming: 5 bases; J trimming: 4 bases; junction bases outside the gene matches: 4. CDR3 amino acids: CASSGGLAGPDTQYF. The DNA of the CDR3 is TGTGCCAGCAGTGGGGGACTAGCGGGTCCAGATACGCAGTATTTT.

This clonotype was recorded at least ten times. V is TRBV20-1 and J is TRBJ1-1; the D gene is possibly TRBD1 (6 bases). Trimming shortened V by 4 bases and J by 5 bases, and 14 bases separated the two germline ends. Germline values: CDR1 DFQATT, CDR2 SNEGSKA (reference sequence). CDR3 length equals 13 residues. The CDR3 nucleotides read TGCAGTGCTACGAGGGGGGTAGAAACTGAAGCTTTCTTT. As protein: CSATRGVETEAFF.

As regards this clonotype: Since no conserved phenylalanine or tryptophan closes the CDR3, a read error is the likely cause. The chain is built from TRBV20-1 and TRBJ2-7; 7 positions match TRBD1. The junction had 2 bases not matched to a gene; V was cut back by 3 bases and J by 3 bases. CDR3 length: 12 amino acids. Germline assignment: CDR1 DFQATT and CDR2 SNEGSKA (reference sequence). The CDR3 DNA follows: TGCAGTGCTAGTGCAGGGGGCTACGAGCAGTACGGC. As protein: CSASAGGYEQYG.

The V and J genes are TRBV9 and TRBJ2-3; 7 bases line up with TRBD2. Trimming took 3 bases from V and 6 from J; bases not matched to a gene: 19. Germline V lookup: CDR1 SGDLS, CDR2 YYNGEE. This CDR3 is built from 18 residues. CDR3 sequence: CASSATLPSRGELDTQYF. Here the CDR3 DNA reads TGTGCCAGCAGCGCCACATTACCCTCCCGGGGGGAGCTTGATACGCAGTATTTT.

This clonotype was detected ten times or more. In DNA, the CDR3 is TGTGCCAGCAGCTTCGCGGGAGTCACTGAAGCTTTCTTT. Amino acid sequence: CASSFAGVTEAFF. The chain employs TRBV7-2 and TRBJ1-1; D gene uncertain. Germline values: CDR1 SGHTA, CDR2 FQGNSA. The CDR3 runs to 13 residues. The V gene lost 3 bases and the J gene lost 4 bases, with 9 bases spanning the gap.